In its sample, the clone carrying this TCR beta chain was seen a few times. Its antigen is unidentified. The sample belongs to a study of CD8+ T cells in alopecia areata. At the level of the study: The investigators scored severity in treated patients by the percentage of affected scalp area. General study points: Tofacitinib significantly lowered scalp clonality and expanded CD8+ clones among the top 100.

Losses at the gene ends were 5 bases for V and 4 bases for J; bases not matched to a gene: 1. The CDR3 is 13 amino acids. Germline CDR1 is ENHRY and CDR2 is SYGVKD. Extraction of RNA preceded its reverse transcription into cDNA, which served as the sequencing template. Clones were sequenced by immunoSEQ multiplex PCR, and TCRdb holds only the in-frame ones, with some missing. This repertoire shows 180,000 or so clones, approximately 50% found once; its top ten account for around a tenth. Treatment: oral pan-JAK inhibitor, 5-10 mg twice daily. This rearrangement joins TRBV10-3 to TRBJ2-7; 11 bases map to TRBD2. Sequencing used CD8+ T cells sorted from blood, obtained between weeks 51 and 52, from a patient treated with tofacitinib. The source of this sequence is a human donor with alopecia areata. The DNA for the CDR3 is TGTGCCATCAGTTCTAGCGGGGGGTACGAGCAGTACTTC. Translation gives CAISSSGGYEQYF.